This record looks at one T cell receptor (beta chain) sequence and its context. The source of the sample is a study of blood T cell repertoires in COVID-19. Sequenced by immunoSEQ multiplex PCR; TCRdb stores in-frame clones only, minus some. Of around 56,000 clones listed, around 80% are singletons. The CDR3 contains 14 residues. Germline lookup yields CDR1 MNHEY and CDR2 SVGAGI. V was clipped by 5 bases and J by 7 bases; unmatched bases: 4. The chain employs TRBV6-5 and TRBJ1-6, with TRBD1 matching 8 bases. The sequenced sample consisted of peripheral blood. This receptor was taken from a man between 60 and 75 years old with acute or convalescent COVID-19. In DNA form, the CDR3 reads TGTGCCAGCAGTCGTGACAGGGGCAATTCACCCCTCCACTTT. It yields the protein CASSRDRGNSPLHF.